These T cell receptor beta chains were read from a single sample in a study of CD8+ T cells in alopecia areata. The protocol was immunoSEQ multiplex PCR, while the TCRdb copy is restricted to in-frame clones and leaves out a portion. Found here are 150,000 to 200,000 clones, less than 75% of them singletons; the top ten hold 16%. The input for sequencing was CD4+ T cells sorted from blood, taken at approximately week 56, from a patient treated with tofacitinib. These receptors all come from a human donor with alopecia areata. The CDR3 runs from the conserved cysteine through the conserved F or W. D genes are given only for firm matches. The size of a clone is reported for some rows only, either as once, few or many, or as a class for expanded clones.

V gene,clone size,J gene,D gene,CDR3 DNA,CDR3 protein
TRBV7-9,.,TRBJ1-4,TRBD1,TGTGCCAGCAGCGTGGACAGGGCGAATGAAAAACTGTTTTTT,CASSVDRANEKLFF
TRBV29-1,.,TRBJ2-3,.,TGCAGCGGTTCCCTGGACACCGATAGCACAGATACGCAGTATTTT,CSGSLDTDSTDTQYF
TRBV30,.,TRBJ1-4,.,TGTGCCTGGAGTGTTCCCCCGACATTAACTAATGAAAAACTGTTTTTT,CAWSVPPTLTNEKLFF
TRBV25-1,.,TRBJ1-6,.,TGTGCCAGCAGTGAGGGGGGCAGTTCCAATTCACCCCTCCACTTT,CASSEGGSSNSPLHF
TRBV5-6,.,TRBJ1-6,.,TGTGCCAGCAGCCCGGCAGGACTAGCGGGTTCACCCCTCCACTTT,CASSPAGLAGSPLHF
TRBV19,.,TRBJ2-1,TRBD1,TGTGCCAGTAGTAAAGCGAGGGGGCTTCTGAACAATGAGCAGTTCTTC,CASSKARGLLNNEQFF
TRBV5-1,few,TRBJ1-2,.,TGCGCCAGCAGCTTGGCCCAGCCAGCTAACTATGGCTACACCTTC,CASSLAQPANYGYTF
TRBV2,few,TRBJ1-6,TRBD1,TGTGCCAGCAGTAACGGACAGGGTAATTCACCCCTCCACTTT,CASSNGQGNSPLHF
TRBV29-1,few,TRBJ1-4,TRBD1,TGCAGCGTGGGCGGGACAGGGTTTGAAAAACTGTTTTTT,CSVGGTGFEKLFF
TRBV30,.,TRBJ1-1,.,TGTGCCTTGACAGTGGACACTGAAGCTTTCTTT,CALTVDTEAFF
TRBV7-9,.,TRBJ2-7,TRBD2,TGTGCCAGCAGCTTTTCGAGCGGGGGCAACGAGCAGTACTTC,CASSFSSGGNEQYF
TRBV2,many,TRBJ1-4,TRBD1,TGTGCCAGCAGTCCTGGACAGGGCGGAAAACTGTTTTTT,CASSPGQGGKLFF
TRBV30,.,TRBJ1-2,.,TGTGCCTGGAGTGTACAGGGCGGTGCGTCTACCTTC,CAWSVQGGASTF
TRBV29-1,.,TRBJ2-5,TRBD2,TGCAGCGTGCCTCTAGCGGGGGGGTATCAAGAGACCCAGTACTTC,CSVPLAGGYQETQYF
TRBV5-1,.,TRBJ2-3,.,TGCGCCAGCAGCTTGGCCACAGATACGCAGTATTTT,CASSLATDTQYF
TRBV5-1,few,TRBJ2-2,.,TGCGCCAGCAGCTTGGAGGCAGCGAACACCGGGGAGCTGTTTTTT,CASSLEAANTGELFF
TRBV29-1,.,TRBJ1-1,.,TGCAGCGTACAACCGTGGGGCCGTGAAGCTTTCTTT,CSVQPWGREAFF
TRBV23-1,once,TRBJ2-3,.,TGCGCCAGCAGTCAATCTATACAGGAAAGCACAGATACGCAGTATTTT,CASSQSIQESTDTQYF
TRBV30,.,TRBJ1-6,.,TGTGCCTGGAGCAAACCGGGACCGCGACATTCACCCCTCCACTTT,CAWSKPGPRHSPLHF
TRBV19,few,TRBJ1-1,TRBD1,TGTGCCAGCAGGGGGCCTAAGGGAACTGAAGCTTTCTTT,CASRGPKGTEAFF
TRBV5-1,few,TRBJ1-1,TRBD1,TGCGCCAGCAGCTTGGTAGGGGGCCCTGGGACTGAAGCTTTCTTT,CASSLVGGPGTEAFF
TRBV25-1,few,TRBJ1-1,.,TGTGCCAGCAGTGAACAGCTAGGTAACACTGAAGCTTTCTTT,CASSEQLGNTEAFF
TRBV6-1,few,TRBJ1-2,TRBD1,TGTGCCAGCAGTCTACGGGGACAGGGAACCTATGGCTACACCTTC,CASSLRGQGTYGYTF
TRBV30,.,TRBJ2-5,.,TGTGCCTGGAGTGTAGGTCTGGCAGCACAAGAGACCCAGTACTTC,CAWSVGLAAQETQYF
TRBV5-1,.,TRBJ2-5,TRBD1,TGCGCCAGCAGCCCCGGACAGGGGGCAACAGAGACCCAGTACTTC,CASSPGQGATETQYF
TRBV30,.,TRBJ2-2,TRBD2,TGTGCCTGGAGTGTCCTAGCGGGCACCGGGGAGCTGTTTTTT,CAWSVLAGTGELFF
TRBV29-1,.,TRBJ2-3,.,TGCAGCGTTGAAGAAGGAGGCAGGACCCGGGATACGCAGTATTTT,CSVEEGGRTRDTQYF
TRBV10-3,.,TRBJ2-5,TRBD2,TGTGCCATCAGTGAAGCGGCTAGCGGCTTCCAAGAGACCCAGTACTTC,CAISEAASGFQETQYF
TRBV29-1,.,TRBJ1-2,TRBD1,TGCAGCGTCGATGACAGGGTCGACGGCTACACCTTC,CSVDDRVDGYTF
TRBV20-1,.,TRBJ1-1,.,TGCAGCGCCAGAGTTGGGGCTGAAGCTTTCTTT,CSARVGAEAFF
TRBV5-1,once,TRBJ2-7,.,TGCGCCAGCAGCCCCCCCGGGGACGAGCAGTACTTC,CASSPPGDEQYF
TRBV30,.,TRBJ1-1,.,TGTGCCTGGAGTGTAACAAGCGCCGGAGCCTCTGAAGCTTTCTTT,CAWSVTSAGASEAFF
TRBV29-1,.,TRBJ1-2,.,TGCAGCGTTGAACTTACAGAGTATGGCTACACCTTC,CSVELTEYGYTF
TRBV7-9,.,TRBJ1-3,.,TGTGCCAGCAGCCCCTTCGGTAACACCATATATTTT,CASSPFGNTIYF
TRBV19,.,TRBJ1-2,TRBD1,TGTGCCAGTAGTACCGGGACAGGGGGCTACACCTTC,CASSTGTGGYTF
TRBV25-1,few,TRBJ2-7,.,TGTGCCAGCAGTGGATGGGGACAAAGAAACTACGAGCAGTACTTC,CASSGWGQRNYEQYF
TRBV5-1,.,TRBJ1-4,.,TGCGCCAGCAGCTCCGCGACAGGAGCAACTAATGAAAAACTGTTTTTT,CASSSATGATNEKLFF
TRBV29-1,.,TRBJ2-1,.,TGCAGCCAAAAAGACGGCTACAATGAGCAGTTCTTC,CSQKDGYNEQFF
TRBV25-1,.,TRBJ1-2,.,TGTGCCAGCAGTGAAGCCGGGGGGTATGGCTACACCTTC,CASSEAGGYGYTF
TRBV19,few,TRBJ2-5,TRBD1,TGTGCCAGTAGTATGGACAGGGGAGAGACCCAGTACTTC,CASSMDRGETQYF
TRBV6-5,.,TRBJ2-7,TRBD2,TGTGCCAGCAGTACCCTAGCGGGGGGGCACTACGAGCAGTACTTC,CASSTLAGGHYEQYF
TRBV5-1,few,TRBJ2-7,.,TGCGCCAGCAGCTTGGCCGTGCAATCCTACGAGCAGTACTTC,CASSLAVQSYEQYF
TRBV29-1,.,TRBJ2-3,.,TGCAGCGTAGGGACCCAGTTGGGCACAGATACGCAGTATTTT,CSVGTQLGTDTQYF